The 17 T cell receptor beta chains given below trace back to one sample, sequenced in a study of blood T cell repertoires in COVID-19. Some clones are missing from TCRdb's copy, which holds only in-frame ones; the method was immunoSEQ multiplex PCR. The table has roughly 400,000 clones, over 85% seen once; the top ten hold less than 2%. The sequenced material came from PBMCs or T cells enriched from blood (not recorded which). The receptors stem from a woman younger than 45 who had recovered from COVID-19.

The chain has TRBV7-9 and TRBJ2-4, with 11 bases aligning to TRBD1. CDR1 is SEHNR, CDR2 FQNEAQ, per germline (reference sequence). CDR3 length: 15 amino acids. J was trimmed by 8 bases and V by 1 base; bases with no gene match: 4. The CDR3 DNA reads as TGTGCCAGCAGCTTAGGTACGGGACAGGGGGACATTCAGTACTTC. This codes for CASSLGTGQGDIQYF.

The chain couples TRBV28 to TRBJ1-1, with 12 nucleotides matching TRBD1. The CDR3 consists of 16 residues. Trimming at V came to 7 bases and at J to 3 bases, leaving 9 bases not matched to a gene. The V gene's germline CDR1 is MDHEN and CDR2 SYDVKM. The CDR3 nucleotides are TGTGCCAGCACCCCTCACGGGACAGGGGGCGACACTGAAGCTTTCTTT. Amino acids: CASTPHGTGGDTEAFF.

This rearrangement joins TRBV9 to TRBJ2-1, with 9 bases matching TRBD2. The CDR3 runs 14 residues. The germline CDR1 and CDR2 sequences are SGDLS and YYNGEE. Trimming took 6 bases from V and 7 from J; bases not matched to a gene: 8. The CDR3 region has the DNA TGTGCCAGCACTGTGGGCGGGGGGGCTAATGAGCAGTTCTTC. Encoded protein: CASTVGGGANEQFF.

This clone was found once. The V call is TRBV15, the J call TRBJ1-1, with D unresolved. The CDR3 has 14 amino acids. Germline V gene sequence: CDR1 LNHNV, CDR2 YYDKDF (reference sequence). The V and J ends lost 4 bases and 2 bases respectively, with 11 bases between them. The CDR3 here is CATSNQSPNTEAFF. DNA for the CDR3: TGTGCCACCAGCAATCAGTCCCCAAACACTGAAGCTTTCTTT. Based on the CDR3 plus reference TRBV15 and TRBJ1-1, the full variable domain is DAMVIQNPRYQVTQFGKPVTLSCSQTLNHNVMYWYQQKSSQAPKLLFHYYDKDFNNEADTPDNFQSRRPNTSFCFLDIRSPGLGDTAMYLCATSNQSPNTEAFFGQGTRLTVV.

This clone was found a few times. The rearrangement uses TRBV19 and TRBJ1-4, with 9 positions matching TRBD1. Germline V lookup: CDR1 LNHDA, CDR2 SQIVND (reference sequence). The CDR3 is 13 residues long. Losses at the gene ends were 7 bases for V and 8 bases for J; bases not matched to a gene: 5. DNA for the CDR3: TGTGCCAGTAACCCTGGACAGGGGGAAAAACTGTTTTTT. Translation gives CASNPGQGEKLFF.

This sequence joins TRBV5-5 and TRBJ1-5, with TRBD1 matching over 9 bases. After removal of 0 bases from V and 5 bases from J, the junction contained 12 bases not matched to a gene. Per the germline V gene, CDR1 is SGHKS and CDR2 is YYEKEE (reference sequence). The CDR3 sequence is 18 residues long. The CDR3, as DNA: TGTGCCAGCAGCTTGGTGTTCCGGGACAGGGTGATCGATCAGCCCCAGCATTTT. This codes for CASSLVFRDRVIDQPQHF.

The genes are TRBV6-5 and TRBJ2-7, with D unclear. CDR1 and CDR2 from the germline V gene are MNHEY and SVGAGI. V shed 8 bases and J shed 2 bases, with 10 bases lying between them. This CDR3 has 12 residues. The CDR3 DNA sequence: TGTGCCAGCGCTCAGGCCGCCTACGAGCAGTACTTC. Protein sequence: CASAQAAYEQYF.

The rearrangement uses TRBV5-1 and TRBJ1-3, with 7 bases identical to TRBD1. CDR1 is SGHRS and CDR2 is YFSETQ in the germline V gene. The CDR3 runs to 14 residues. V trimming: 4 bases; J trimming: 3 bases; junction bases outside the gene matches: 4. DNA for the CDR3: TGCGCCAGCAGCCTGACAGGGTATGGAAACACCATATATTTT. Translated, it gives CASSLTGYGNTIYF.

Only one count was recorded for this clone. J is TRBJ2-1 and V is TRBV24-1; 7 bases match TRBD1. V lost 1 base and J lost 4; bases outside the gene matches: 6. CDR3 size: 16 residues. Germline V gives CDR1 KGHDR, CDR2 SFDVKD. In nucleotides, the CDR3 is TGTGCCACCAGTGATTTTAAGGGGGCTAATTACAATGAGCAGTTCTTC. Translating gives CATSDFKGANYNEQFF.

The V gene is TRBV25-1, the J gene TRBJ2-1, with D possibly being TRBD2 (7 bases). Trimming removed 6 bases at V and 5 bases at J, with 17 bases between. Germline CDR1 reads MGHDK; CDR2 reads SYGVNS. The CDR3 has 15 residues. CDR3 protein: CASSWGAGVDNEQFF. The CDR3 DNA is TGTGCCAGCAGCTGGGGGGCGGGAGTAGACAATGAGCAGTTCTTC.

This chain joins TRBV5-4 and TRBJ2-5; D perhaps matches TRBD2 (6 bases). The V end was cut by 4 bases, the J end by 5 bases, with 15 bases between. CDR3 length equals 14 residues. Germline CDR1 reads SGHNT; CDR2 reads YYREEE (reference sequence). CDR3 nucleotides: TGTGCCAGCAGCCCCTCTAGGAGGGTCGAGACCCAGTACTTC. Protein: CASSPSRRVETQYF. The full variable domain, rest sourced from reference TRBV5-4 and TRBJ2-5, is ETGVTQSPTHLIKTRGQQVTLRCSSQSGHNTVSWYQQALGQGPQFIFQYYREEENGRGNFPPRFSGLQFPNYSSELNVNALELDDSALYLCASSPSRRVETQYFGPGTRLLVL.

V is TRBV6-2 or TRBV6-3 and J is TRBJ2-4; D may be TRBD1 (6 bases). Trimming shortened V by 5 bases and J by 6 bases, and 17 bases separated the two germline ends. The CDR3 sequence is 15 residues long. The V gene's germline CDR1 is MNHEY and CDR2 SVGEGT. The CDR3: CASSRGSRGVNIQYF. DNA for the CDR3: TGTGCCAGCAGTCGTGGGAGCAGGGGTGTAAACATTCAGTACTTC.

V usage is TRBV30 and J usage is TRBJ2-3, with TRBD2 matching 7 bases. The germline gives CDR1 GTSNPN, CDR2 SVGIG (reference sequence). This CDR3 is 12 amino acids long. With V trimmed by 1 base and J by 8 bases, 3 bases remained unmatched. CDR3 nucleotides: TGTGCCTGGAGTGGGTGGGGGGGTACGCAGTATTTT. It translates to CAWSGWGGTQYF. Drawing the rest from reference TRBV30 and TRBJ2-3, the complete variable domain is SQTIHQWPATLVQPVGSPLSLECTVEGTSNPNLYWYRQAAGRGLQLLFYSVGIGQISSEVPQNLSASRPQDRQFILSSKKLLLSDSGFYLCAWSGWGGTQYFGPGTRLTVL.

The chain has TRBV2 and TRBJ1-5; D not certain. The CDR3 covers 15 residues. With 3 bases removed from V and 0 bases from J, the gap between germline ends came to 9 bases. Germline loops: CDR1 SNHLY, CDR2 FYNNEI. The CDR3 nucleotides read TGTGCCAGCAGTGATAGAGCCTCTAGCAATCAGCCCCAGCATTTT. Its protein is CASSDRASSNQPQHF.

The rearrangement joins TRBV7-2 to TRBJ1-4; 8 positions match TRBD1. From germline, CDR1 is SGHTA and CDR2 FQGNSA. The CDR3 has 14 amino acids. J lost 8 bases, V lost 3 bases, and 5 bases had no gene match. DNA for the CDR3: TGTGCCAGCAGCTTCAGGGGGCGTCCCGAAAAACTGTTTTTT. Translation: CASSFRGRPEKLFF. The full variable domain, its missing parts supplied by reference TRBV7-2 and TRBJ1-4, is GAGVSQSPSNKVTEKGKDVELRCDPISGHTALYWYRQSLGQGLEFLIYFQGNSAPDKSGLPSDRFSAERTGGSVSTLTIQRTQQEDSAVYLCASSFRGRPEKLFFGSGTQLSVL.

The CDR3 spells CASSFLGAGLAYEQYF. The CDR3 bases are TGTGCCAGCAGCTTCCTTGGGGCAGGGTTGGCCTACGAGCAGTACTTC. The chain joins TRBV5-6 to TRBJ2-7, with a possible D match to TRBD1 (5 bases). The CDR3 runs to 16 residues. V gave up 2 bases and J gave up 2 bases, with 17 bases separating them. Looked up from germline, CDR1 is SGHDT and CDR2 is YYEEEE.

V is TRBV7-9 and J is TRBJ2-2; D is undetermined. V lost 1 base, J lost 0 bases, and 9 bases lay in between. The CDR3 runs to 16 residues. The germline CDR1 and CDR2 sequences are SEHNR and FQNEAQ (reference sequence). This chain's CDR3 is CASSLGGTANTGELFF. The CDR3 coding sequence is TGTGCCAGCAGCTTAGGCGGTACCGCGAACACCGGGGAGCTGTTTTTT.